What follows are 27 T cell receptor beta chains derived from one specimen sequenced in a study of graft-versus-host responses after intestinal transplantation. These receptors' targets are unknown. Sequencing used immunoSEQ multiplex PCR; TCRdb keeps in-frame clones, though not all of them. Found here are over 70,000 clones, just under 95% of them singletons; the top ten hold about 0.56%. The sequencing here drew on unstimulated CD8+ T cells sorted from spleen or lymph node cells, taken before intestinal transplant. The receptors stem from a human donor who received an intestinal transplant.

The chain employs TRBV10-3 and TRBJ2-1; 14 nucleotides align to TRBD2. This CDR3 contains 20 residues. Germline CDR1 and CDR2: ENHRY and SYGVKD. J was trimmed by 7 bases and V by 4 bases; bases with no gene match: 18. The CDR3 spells CAISVPPGETSGREGNEQFF. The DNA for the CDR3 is TGTGCCATCAGTGTTCCCCCGGGTGAGACTAGCGGGAGGGAGGGAAATGAGCAGTTCTTC.

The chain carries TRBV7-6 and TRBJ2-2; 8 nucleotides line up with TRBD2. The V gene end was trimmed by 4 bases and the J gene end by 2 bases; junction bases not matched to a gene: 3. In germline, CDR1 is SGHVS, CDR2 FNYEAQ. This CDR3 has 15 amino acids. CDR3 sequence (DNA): TGTGCCAGCAGCTCCCTAGCGGGTAACACCGGGGAGCTGTTTTTT. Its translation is CASSSLAGNTGELFF.

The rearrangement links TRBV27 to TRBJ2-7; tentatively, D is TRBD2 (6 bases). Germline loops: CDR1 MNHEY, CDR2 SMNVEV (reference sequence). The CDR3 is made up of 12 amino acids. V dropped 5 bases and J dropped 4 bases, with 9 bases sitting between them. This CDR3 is CASSPSAYEQYF. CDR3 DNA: TGTGCCAGCAGTCCTAGCGCATACGAGCAGTACTTC.

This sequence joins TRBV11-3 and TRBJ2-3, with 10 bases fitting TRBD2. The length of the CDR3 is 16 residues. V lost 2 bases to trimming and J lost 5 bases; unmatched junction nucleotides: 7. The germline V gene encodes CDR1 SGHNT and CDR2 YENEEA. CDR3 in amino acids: CASSLSGRAVGDTQYF. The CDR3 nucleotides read TGTGCCAGCAGCTTAAGCGGGAGGGCCGTGGGAGATACGCAGTATTTT.

The CDR3, as DNA: TGTGCCAGTAGTATTCCCACGGGCCCGTTCTACAATGAGCAGTTCTTC. Translation gives CASSIPTGPFYNEQFF. The chain has TRBV19 and TRBJ2-1; unclear D gene. CDR1 and CDR2 from the germline V gene are LNHDA and SQIVND (reference sequence). V shed 3 bases and J shed 3 bases, with 15 bases lying between them. This CDR3 contains 16 residues.

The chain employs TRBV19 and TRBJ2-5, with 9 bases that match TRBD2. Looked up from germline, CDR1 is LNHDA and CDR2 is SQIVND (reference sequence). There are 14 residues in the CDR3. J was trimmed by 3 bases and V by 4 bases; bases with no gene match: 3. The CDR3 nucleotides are TGTGCCAGTAGTAAGGTAGCGGGAGAAGAGACCCAGTACTTC. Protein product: CASSKVAGEETQYF.

This chain's CDR3 is CASLWDPYGYTF. In nucleotides, the CDR3 is TGTGCCAGCCTGTGGGATCCCTATGGCTACACCTTC. The chain recombines TRBV2 with TRBJ1-2; no clear D gene. The CDR3 length is 12 residues. V lost 8 bases to trimming and J lost 4 bases, with 11 bases between them. Germline V gives CDR1 SNHLY, CDR2 FYNNEI.

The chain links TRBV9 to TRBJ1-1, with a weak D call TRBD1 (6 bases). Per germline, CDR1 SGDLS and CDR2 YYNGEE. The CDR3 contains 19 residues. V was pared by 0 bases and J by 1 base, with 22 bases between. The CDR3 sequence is CASSVGRALSGGRNTEAFF. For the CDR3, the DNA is TGTGCCAGCAGCGTAGGGAGAGCGCTGTCGGGGGGCCGGAACACTGAAGCTTTCTTT.

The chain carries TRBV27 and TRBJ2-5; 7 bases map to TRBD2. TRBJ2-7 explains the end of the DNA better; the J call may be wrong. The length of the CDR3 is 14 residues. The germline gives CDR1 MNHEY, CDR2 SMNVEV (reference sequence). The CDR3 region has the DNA TGTGCCAGCAGTTTATATAGGGGAGGGTACGAGCAGTACTTC. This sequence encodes CASSLYRGGYEQYF.

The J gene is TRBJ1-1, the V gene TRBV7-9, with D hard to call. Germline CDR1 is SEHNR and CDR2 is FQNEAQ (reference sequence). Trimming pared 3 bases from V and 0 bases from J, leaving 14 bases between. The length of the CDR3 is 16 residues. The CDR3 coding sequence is TGTGCCAGCAGCTTTGGGGTTATGGATATGAACACTGAAGCTTTCTTT. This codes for CASSFGVMDMNTEAFF.

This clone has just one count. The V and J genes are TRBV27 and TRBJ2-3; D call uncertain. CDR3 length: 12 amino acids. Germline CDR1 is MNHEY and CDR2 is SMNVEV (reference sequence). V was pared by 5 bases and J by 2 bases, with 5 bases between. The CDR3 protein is CASSGNTDTQYF. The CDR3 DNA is TGTGCCAGCAGTGGAAACACAGATACGCAGTATTTT.

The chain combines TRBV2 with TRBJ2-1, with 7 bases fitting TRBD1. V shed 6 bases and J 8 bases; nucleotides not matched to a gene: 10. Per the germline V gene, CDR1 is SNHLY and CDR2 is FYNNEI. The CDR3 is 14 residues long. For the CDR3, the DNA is TGTGCCAGCAGAACCGGGACAGAGTGGGATGAGCAGTTCTTC. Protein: CASRTGTEWDEQFF.

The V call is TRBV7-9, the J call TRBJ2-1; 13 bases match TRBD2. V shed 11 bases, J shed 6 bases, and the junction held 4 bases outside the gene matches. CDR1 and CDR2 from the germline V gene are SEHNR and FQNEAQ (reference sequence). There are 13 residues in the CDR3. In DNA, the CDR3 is TGTGCCTCCGGGACTAGCGGGATCAATGAGCAGTTCTTC. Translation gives CASGTSGINEQFF.

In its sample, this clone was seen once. CDR3 sequence: CASSPLTGLHSPLHF. CDR3 coding DNA: TGTGCCAGCAGCCCCCTAACAGGACTGCATTCACCCCTCCACTTT. This chain connects TRBV11-2 to TRBJ1-6; maybe TRBD1 (5 bases). V was trimmed by 5 bases and J by 8 bases, leaving 16 bases between them. From germline, CDR1 is SGHAT and CDR2 FQNNGV. CDR3 length equals 15 residues.

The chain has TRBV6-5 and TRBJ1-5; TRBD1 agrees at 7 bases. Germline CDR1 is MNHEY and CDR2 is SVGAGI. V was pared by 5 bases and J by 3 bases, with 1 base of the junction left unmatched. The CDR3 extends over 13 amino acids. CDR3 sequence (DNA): TGTGCCAGCAGTGGGACAGACAATCAGCCCCAGCATTTT. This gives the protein CASSGTDNQPQHF.

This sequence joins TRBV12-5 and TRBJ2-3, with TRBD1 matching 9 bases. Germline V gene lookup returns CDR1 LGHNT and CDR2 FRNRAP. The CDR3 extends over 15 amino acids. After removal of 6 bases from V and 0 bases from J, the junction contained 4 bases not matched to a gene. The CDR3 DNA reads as TGTGCTAGTGGGGGGGACAGGGCTAGCACAGATACGCAGTATTTT. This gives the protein CASGGDRASTDTQYF.

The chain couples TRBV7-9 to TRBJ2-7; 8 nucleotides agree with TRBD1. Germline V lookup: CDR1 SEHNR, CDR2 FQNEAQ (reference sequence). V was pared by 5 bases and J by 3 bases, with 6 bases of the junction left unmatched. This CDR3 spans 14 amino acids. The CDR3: CASSPRDRFYEQYF. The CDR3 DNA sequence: TGTGCCAGCAGCCCTAGGGACAGGTTCTACGAGCAGTACTTC.

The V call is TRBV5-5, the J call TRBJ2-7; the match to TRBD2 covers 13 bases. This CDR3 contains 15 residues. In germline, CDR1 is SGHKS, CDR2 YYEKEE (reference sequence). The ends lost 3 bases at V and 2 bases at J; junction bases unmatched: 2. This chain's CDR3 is CASSSTSGRPYEQYF. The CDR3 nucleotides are TGTGCCAGCAGCTCGACTAGCGGGAGGCCCTACGAGCAGTACTTC.

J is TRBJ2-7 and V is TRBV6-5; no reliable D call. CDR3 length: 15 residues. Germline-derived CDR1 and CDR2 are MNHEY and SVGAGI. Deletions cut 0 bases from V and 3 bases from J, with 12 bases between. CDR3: CASSYSSLLRYEQYF. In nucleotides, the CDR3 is TGTGCCAGCAGTTACTCGAGTCTCCTCCGCTACGAGCAGTACTTC.

The CDR3 sequence is CASSPKSGEVFMNTEAFF. CDR3 sequence (DNA): TGTGCCAGCTCCCCGAAGTCGGGGGAGGTTTTCATGAACACTGAAGCTTTCTTT. The rearrangement links TRBV18 to TRBJ1-1, with D perhaps matching TRBD1 (5 bases). The CDR3 is 18 residues long. V lost 6 bases and J lost 0, with 23 bases in between. The V gene's germline CDR1 is KGHSH and CDR2 LQKENI.

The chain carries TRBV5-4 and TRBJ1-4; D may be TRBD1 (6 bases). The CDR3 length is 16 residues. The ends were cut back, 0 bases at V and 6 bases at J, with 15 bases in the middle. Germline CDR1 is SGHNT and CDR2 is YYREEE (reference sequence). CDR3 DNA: TGTGCCAGCAGCTTGGGGTTTGCGTCAGGGGATGAAAAACTGTTTTTT. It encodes CASSLGFASGDEKLFF.

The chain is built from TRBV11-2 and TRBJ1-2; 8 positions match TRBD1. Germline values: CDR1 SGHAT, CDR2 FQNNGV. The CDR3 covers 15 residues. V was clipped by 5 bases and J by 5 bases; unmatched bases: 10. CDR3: CASSLGQGGYYGYTF. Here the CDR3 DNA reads TGTGCCAGCAGCCTAGGACAGGGTGGTTATTATGGCTACACCTTC.

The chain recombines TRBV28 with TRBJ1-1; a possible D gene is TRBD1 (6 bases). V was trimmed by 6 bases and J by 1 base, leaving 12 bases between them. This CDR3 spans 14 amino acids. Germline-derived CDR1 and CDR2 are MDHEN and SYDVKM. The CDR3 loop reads CASSAGVRNTEAFF. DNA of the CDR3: TGTGCCAGCAGCGCAGGGGTAAGGAACACTGAAGCTTTCTTT. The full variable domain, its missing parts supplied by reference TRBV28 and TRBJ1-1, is DVKVTQSSRYLVKRTGEKVFLECVQDMDHENMFWYRQDPGLGLRLIYFSYDVKMKEKGDIPEGYSVSREKKERFSLILESASTNQTSMYLCASSAGVRNTEAFFGQGTRLTVV.

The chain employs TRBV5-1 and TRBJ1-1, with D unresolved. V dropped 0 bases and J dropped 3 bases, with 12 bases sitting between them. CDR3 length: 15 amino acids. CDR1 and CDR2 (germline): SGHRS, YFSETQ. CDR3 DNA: TGCGCCAGCAGCTTGGAATTGGGAGGATACACTGAAGCTTTCTTT. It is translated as CASSLELGGYTEAFF.

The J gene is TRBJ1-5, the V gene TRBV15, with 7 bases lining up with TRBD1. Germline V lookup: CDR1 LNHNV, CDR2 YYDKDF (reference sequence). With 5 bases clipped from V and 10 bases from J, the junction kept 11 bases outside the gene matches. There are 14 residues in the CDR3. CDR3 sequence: CATSRRQGHIPQHF. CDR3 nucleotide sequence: TGTGCCACCAGCCGTCGACAGGGCCATATACCCCAGCATTTT.

The DNA for the CDR3 is TGCGCCAGCAAACGACGGGACACGTTAGCGGGATATCCCTACTACAATGAGCAGTTCTTC. It is translated as CASKRRDTLAGYPYYNEQFF. V is TRBV5-1 and J is TRBJ2-1; 8 bases agree with TRBD2. The germline V gene has CDR1 SGHRS and CDR2 YFSETQ. Unmatched junction bases numbered 23, after V lost 6 bases and J lost 3 bases. This CDR3 is built from 20 residues.

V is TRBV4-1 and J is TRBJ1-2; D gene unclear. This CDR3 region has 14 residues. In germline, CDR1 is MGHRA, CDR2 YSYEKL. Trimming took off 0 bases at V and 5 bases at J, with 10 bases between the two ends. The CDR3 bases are TGCGCCAGCAGCCAAGAGGGTGTTGTGTATGGCTACACCTTC. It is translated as CASSQEGVVYGYTF.